The clone carrying this TCR beta chain was recorded a few times. This entry belongs to a study of CD8+ T cells in alopecia areata. Documented treatment: oral pan-JAK inhibitor, 5-10 mg twice daily. Extracted RNA was reverse transcribed into cDNA, the sequencing template. TCRdb's table, derived via immunoSEQ multiplex PCR, lists solely in-frame clones and lacks some. This table has roughly 280,000 clones, around three fifths appearing once. Deletions cut 8 bases from V and 1 base from J, with 5 bases between. Looked up from germline, CDR1 is SNHLY and CDR2 is FYNNEI. The CDR3 runs 11 residues. The V call is TRBV2, the J call TRBJ1-1; the D is unclear. The sequence came from a human donor with alopecia areata. The specimen comprised CD4+ T cells sorted from blood, sampled between weeks 51 and 52, from a patient treated with tofacitinib. CDR3 loop: CASGRNTEAFF. As DNA, the CDR3 is TGTGCCAGCGGTAGGAACACTGAAGCTTTCTTT.